This T cell receptor (beta chain) was captured by sequencing in a study of shared T cell receptors in the human thymus. Data came from immunoSEQ multiplex PCR; TCRdb stores just in-frame clones and leaves some out. There are approximately 490,000 clones in the sample; 75% to 85% occur only once, and about 0.013% lies in the top ten. The sample also formed part of further work on human thymus T cells. That publication notes: Healthy Finnish infants undergoing corrective surgery for congenital heart defects provided the donor material. Thymic samples were excised during corrective heart operations. Usage of V and J genes appeared biased in thymic and blood repertoires. In unrelated individuals, thymic repertoires overlapped highly, according to related research.

The sequenced material came from thymocytes. The TCR comes from a boy under two years old with a congenital heart defect.

CDR3 coding DNA: TGTGCCAGCAGCCTGACCATTCAAGGGGATTCACCCCTCCACTTT. It encodes CASSLTIQGDSPLHF. V is TRBV5-6 and J is TRBJ1-6; D might be TRBD1 (5 bases). Per the germline V gene, CDR1 is SGHDT and CDR2 is YYEEEE. Trimming removed 4 bases from V and 8 bases from J, with 16 bases in between. The CDR3 contains 15 residues.